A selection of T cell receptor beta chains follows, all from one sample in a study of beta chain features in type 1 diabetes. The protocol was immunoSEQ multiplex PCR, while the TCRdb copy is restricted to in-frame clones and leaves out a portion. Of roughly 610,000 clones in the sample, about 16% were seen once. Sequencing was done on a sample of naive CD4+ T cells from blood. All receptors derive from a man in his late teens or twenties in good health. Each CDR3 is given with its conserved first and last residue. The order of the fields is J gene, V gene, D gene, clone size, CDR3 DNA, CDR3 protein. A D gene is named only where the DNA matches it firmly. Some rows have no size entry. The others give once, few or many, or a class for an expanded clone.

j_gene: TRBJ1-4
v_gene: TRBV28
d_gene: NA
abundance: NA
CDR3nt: TGTGCCAGCAGAATCAGGGGCTATCCGGAAAAACTGTTTTTT
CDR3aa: CASRIRGYPEKLFF

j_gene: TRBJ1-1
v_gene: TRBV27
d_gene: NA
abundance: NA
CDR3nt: TGTGCCAGCAGTTTCAAGCCATTGAACACTGAAGCTTTCTTT
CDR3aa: CASSFKPLNTEAFF

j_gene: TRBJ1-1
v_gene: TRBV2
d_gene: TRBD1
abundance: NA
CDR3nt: TGTGCCAGCAGTGCGACAGGGGCACGGAACACTGAAGCTTTCTTT
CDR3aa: CASSATGARNTEAFF

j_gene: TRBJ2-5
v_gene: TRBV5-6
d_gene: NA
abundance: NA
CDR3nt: TGTGCCAGCAGCCCGCGCCTAGGGGAGACCCAGTACTTC
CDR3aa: CASSPRLGETQYF

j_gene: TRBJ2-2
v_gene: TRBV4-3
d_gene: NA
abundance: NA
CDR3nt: TGCGCCAGCAGCCAAGGTGGGACGAACACCGGGGAGCTGTTTTTT
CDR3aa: CASSQGGTNTGELFF

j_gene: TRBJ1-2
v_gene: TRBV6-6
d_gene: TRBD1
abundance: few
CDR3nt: TGTGCCAGCAGCCAGACCGGGACAGGGGTGTACTATGGCTACACCTTC
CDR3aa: CASSQTGTGVYYGYTF

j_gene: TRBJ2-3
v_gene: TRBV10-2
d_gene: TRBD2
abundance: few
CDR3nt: TGCGCCAGCAGGACTAGCGGGGGGTTATCAGATACGCAGTATTTT
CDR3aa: CASRTSGGLSDTQYF

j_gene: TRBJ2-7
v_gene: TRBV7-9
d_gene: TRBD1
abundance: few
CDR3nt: TGTGCCAGCAGCTTCGGACAGGGAACGGATGAGCAGTACTTC
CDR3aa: CASSFGQGTDEQYF

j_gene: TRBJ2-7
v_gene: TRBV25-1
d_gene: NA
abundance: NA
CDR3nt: TGTGCCAGCAGTCGGACCTTGGGGAGCTACGAGCAGTACTTC
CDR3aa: CASSRTLGSYEQYF

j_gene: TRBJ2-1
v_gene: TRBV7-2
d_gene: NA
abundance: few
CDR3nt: TGTGCCAGCAGCGTTTGGAGCTCCTACAATGAGCAGTTCTTC
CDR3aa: CASSVWSSYNEQFF

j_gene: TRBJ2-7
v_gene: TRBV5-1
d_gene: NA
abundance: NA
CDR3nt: TGCGCCAGCAGCTTGGTAATGCAGGGGACCTACGAGCAGTACTTC
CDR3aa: CASSLVMQGTYEQYF

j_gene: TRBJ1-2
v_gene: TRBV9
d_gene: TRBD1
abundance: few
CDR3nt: TGTGCCAGCAGCTCCATCGGACAGGGCAACGGCTACACCTTC
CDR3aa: CASSSIGQGNGYTF

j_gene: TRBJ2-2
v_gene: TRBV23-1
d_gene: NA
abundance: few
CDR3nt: TGCGCCAGCAGTCAAGCCCAAGAGGGGGGCACCGGGGAGCTGTTTTTT
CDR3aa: CASSQAQEGGTGELFF

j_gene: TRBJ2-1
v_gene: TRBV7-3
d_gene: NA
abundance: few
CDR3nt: TGTGCCAGCAGCCCAGACGGACAGTCCTACAATGAGCAGTTCTTC
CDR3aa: CASSPDGQSYNEQFF

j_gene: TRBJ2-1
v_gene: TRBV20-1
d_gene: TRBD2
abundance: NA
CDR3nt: TGCAGTGCAGTACGGGAGGGGGAGCAGTTCTTC
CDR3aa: CSAVREGEQFF

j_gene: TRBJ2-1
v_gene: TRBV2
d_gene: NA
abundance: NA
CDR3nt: TGTGCCAGCACTCGGGAGACATCAGGCAATGAGCAGTTCTTC
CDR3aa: CASTRETSGNEQFF

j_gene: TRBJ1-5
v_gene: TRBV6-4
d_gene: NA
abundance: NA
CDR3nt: TGTGCCAGCAGTGAAATGGGGGGTGGGCCCCAGCATTTT
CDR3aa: CASSEMGGGPQHF

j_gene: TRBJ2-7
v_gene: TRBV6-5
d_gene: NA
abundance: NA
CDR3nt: TGTGCCAGCACCAAACCGGGGTCTGACGAGCAGTACTTC
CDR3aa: CASTKPGSDEQYF

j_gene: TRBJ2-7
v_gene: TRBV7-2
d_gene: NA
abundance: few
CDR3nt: TGTGCCAGCAGCTTAGCAGGCAAGACCTACGAGCAGTACTTC
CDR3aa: CASSLAGKTYEQYF

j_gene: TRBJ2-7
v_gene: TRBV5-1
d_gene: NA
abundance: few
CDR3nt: TGCGCCAGCAGCTTTACTCCATATGCGGGGGAGCAGTACTTC
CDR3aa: CASSFTPYAGEQYF

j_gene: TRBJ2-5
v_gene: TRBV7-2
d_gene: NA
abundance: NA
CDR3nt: TGTGCCAGCAGCTTAGTTCCAGGGGTGGAGACCCAGTACTTC
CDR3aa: CASSLVPGVETQYF

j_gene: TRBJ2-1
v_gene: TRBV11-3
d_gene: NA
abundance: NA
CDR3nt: TGTGCCAGCAGCTTTACCACAGGGATGGTTTCGAATGAGCAGTTCTTC
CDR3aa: CASSFTTGMVSNEQFF

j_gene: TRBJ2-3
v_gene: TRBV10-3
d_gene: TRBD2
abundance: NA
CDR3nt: TGTGCCATCAGCCAGCGGGGGGGAGAGGATACGCAGTATTTT
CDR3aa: CAISQRGGEDTQYF

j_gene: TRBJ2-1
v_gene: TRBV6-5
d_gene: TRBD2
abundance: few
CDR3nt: TGTGCCAGCAGTTACTCGATGCGCGGACTAGCGGCTGAGCAGTTCTTC
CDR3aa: CASSYSMRGLAAEQFF

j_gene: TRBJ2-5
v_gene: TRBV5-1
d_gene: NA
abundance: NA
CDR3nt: TGCGCCAGCAGCTCCGGGCAAACGGAGACCCAGTACTTC
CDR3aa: CASSSGQTETQYF

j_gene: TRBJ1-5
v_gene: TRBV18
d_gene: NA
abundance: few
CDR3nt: TGTGCCAGCTCACCTCCAGGCAATCAGCCCCAGCATTTT
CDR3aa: CASSPPGNQPQHF

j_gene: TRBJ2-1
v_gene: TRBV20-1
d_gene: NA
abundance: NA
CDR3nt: TGCAGTCCATTCAGCCGGAGCGAGCAGTTCTTC
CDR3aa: CSPFSRSEQFF

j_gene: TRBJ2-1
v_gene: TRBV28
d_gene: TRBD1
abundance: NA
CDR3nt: TGTGCCAGCAGTTGGGGACAGGGCAGCAATGAGCAGTTCTTC
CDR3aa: CASSWGQGSNEQFF

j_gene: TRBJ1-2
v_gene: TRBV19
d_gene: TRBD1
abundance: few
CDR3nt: TGTGCCAGTAGTAGCCTCGGGACAGCCGCTAACTATGGCTACACCTTC
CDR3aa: CASSSLGTAANYGYTF

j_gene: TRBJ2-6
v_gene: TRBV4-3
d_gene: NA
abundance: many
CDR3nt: TGCGCCAGCAGCCAGGAGGGGCCCGGGGCCAACGTCCTGACTTTC
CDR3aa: CASSQEGPGANVLTF

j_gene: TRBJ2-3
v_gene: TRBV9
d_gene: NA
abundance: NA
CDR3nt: TGTGCCAGCAGCGTAAGCGGCCGGACCCGTTCCCCAGATACGCAGTATTTT
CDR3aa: CASSVSGRTRSPDTQYF

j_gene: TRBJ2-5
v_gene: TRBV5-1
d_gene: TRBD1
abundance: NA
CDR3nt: TGCGCCAGCAGTTCCGGGACAGGGGGCGGAGAGACCCAGTACTTC
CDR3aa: CASSSGTGGGETQYF

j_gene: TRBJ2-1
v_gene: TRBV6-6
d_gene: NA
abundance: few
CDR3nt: TGTGCCAGCAGCCCCCCCCCGCGACAGCGAAACAATGAGCAGTTCTTC
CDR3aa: CASSPPPRQRNNEQFF

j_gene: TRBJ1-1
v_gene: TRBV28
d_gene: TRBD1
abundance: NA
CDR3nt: TGTGCCAGCGCTCCCCGGGACAGATTGAACACTGAAGCTTTCTTT
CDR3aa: CASAPRDRLNTEAFF

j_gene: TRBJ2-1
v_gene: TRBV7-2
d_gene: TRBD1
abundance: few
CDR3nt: TGTGCCAGCCCGCAGGGGGTCAACGAGCAGTTCTTC
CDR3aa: CASPQGVNEQFF

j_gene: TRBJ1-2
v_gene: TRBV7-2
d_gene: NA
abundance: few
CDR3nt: TGTGCCAGCAGCCCAGACAGGCGGGGCGGCTACACCTTC
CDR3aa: CASSPDRRGGYTF

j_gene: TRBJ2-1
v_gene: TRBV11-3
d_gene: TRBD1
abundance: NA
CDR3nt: TGTGCCAGCAGCGGACAGGGGGGGTACAATGAGCAGTTCTTC
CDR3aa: CASSGQGGYNEQFF

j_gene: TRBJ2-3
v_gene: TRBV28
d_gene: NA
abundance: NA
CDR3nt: TGTGCCAGCAGTTCCCTCTGGAGGGATAGCACAGATACGCAGTATTTT
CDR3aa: CASSSLWRDSTDTQYF

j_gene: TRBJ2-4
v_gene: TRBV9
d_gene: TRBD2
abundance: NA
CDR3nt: TGTGCCAGCAGCTGGGGAGGGATGGCCAAAAACATTCAGTACTTC
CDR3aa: CASSWGGMAKNIQYF

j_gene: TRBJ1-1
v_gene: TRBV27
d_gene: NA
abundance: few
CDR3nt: TGTGCCAGCAGTCCGATCTACCCCTATGGAGGTGAAGCTTTCTTT
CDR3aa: CASSPIYPYGGEAFF

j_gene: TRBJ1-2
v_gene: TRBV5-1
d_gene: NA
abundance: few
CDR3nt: TGCGCCAGCAGACCAGGGACCGCTAACTATGGCTACACCTTC
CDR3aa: CASRPGTANYGYTF

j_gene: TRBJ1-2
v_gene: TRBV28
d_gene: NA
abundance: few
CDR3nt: TGTGCCGTCGGTGGAAAAGAGTATCGTGGCTACACCTTC
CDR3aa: CAVGGKEYRGYTF

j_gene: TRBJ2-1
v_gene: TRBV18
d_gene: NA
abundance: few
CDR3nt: TGTGCCAGCTCACCTAGCGCCCTTCGGGTCAATGAGCAGTTCTTC
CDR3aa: CASSPSALRVNEQFF

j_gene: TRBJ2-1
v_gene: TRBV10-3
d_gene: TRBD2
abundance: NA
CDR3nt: TGTGCCATCAGTGGCCCTAGCGGGGGGGACAATGAGCAGTTCTTC
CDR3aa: CAISGPSGGDNEQFF

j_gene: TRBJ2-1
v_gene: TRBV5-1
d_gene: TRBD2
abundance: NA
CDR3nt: TGCGCCAGCAGCTCCCTGACTAGCGGGAATGAGCAGTTCTTC
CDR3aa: CASSSLTSGNEQFF

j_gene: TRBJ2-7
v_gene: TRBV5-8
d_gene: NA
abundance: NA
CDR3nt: TGTGCCAGCAGCTTGGTTCCCTACGAGCAGTACTTC
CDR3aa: CASSLVPYEQYF